This is a list of T cell receptor beta chains from one sample in a study of T cell repertoires in cytomegalovirus infection. TCRdb redid the calling of the reads with MiXCR, one entry per CDR3 protein. This sample has about 340,000 distinct CDR3 sequences; roughly 29% occur once, and the top ten carry around 18%. What these receptors recognize is not known. This specimen consisted of cultured PBMCs, obtained from culture after CMV antigen stimulation. These receptors originate from a human donor in good health (CMV status not recorded). Some clones in this sample may be carry-over from other donors' samples. CDR3s include the opening cysteine and the closing phenylalanine or tryptophan. Each record gives: clone size, V gene, J gene, D gene, CDR3 DNA, CDR3 protein. D genes are given only for firm matches. A clone size is listed for some rows: how often the clone was seen (once, few, many), or a class if it is expanded.

.	TRBV28	TRBJ1-1	.	TGTGCCAGCAGGCAAAATGGGCCAAACACTGAAGCTTTCTTT	CASRQNGPNTEAFF
.	TRBV6-5	TRBJ1-2	TRBD1	TGTGCCAGCAGTATGTATACAGGGGGTCCGGCTCTCTATGGCTACACCTTC	CASSMYTGGPALYGYTF
.	TRBV20-1	TRBJ2-2	TRBD2	TGCAGTGCTATATTTAGCGGGAGTCCGTCCGGGGAGCTGTTTTTT	CSAIFSGSPSGELFF
.	TRBV20-1	TRBJ1-6	.	TGCAGTGCTAGAGATACGGGGTCTCGAAATTCACCCCTCCACTTT	CSARDTGSRNSPLHF
.	TRBV7-8	TRBJ1-2	TRBD1	TGTGCCAGCAGCAACCGGGACAGGGAAAGTGGCTACACCTTC	CASSNRDRESGYTF
.	TRBV5-1	TRBJ2-5	TRBD2	TGCGCCAGCAGGACGGGCGGGGGAGAGACCCAGTACTTC	CASRTGGGETQYF
many	TRBV10-3	TRBJ2-2	.	TGTGCCATCGGGCGGGGGCAGAACACCGGGGAGCTGTTTTTT	CAIGRGQNTGELFF
.	TRBV5-1	TRBJ2-1	.	TGCGCCAGCAGCGCCGGGGGCTCCTACAATGAGCAGTTCTTC	CASSAGGSYNEQFF
.	TRBV12-3/TRBV12-4	TRBJ1-3	.	TGTGCCAGCAGTTTCTATACGATCTACTCTGGAAACACCATATATTTT	CASSFYTIYSGNTIYF
.	TRBV29-1	TRBJ1-4	.	TGCAGCGTTGACGATGGGGTCACTGAAAAACTGTTTTTT	CSVDDGVTEKLFF
few	TRBV19	TRBJ1-5	.	TGTGCCAGTAGTATAGGACAAGCCAATCAGCCCCAGCATTTT	CASSIGQANQPQHF
few	TRBV4-1	TRBJ2-7	TRBD2	TGTGCCAGCAGCCAGACGACTAGCGGGAGGGCCAGCGAGCAGTACTTC	CASSQTTSGRASEQYF
once	TRBV18	TRBJ2-7	TRBD1	TGTGCCAGCTCACAGGGGGCCGTCTACGAGCAGTACTTC	CASSQGAVYEQYF
.	TRBV18	TRBJ2-3	.	TGTGCCAGCTCACCACGGGGGCGCCCCACAGATACGCAGTATTTT	CASSPRGRPTDTQYF
few	TRBV7-9	TRBJ1-1	TRBD1	TGTGCCAGCAGCTTGGGGGACAGGTTGAGGACTGAAGCTTTCTTT	CASSLGDRLRTEAFF